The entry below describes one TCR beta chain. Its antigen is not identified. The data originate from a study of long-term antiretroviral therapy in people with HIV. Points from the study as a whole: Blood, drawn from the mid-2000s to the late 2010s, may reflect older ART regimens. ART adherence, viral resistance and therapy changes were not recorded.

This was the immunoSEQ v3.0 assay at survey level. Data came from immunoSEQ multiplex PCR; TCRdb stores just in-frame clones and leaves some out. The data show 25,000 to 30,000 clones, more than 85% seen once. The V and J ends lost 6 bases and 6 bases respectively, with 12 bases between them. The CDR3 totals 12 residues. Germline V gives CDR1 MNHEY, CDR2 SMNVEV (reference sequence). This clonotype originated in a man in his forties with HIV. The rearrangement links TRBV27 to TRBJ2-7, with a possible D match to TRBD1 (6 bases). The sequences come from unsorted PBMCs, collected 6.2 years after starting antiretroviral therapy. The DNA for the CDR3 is TGTGCCAGCAGCCACTTGGACAGCGAGCAGTACTTC. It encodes CASSHLDSEQYF.